One T cell receptor beta chain is described in this entry. Its antigen is not known. The CDR3 contains 14 residues. Trimming cost V 6 bases and J 6 bases; bases outside gene matches: 8. Germline V CDR1 and CDR2: LNHDA, SQIVND (reference sequence). This record comes from a study of T cell repertoires in cytomegalovirus infection. Study findings and constraints: HLA-C-restricted CMV-specific TCR beta clonotypes prevailed in the ex vivo response.

TCRdb passed the reads through MiXCR, listing each CDR3 protein once. The sample records about 830,000 distinct CDR3 sequences, over 25% being singletons. The source is a human donor in good health (CMV status not recorded). Some clones in this sample may be carry-over from other donors' samples. The sample here was cultured CD8+ T cells from PBMCs, taken from culture after CMV antigen stimulation. This chain links TRBV19 with TRBJ2-1, with TRBD1 matching over 7 bases. The DNA of the CDR3 is TGTGCCAGTAGAGAGACAGGGTTTAGCAATGAGCAGTTCTTC. Translated: CASRETGFSNEQFF.